Following are 2 T cell receptor beta chains from one sample sequenced in a study of cytotoxic CD8 clonotypes in ibrutinib-treated CLL. The repertoire was sequenced with immunoSEQ multiplex PCR; TCRdb's copy has only in-frame clones and lacks some. The sample has tens of thousands of clones; 50% to 65% are singletons. Sample: PBMCs, taken at disease progression, from a patient treated with ibrutinib. The origin of the receptors is a human donor with chronic lymphocytic leukemia.

The rearrangement uses TRBV28 and TRBJ2-3; D gene ambiguous. CDR1 is MDHEN, CDR2 SYDVKM, per germline. CDR3 length: 12 residues. The germline V and J ends were trimmed by 4 bases and 4 bases, with 6 bases remaining between them. The CDR3 spells CASSSEADTQYF. As DNA, the CDR3 is TGTGCCAGCAGTTCAGAGGCAGATACGCAGTATTTT.

This clone showed up just a few times. The chain combines TRBV7-2 with TRBJ2-7; possible D gene TRBD2, 5 bases. The CDR3 runs to 13 residues. V shed 3 bases and J shed 7 bases, with 13 bases lying between them. The V gene's germline CDR1 is SGHTA and CDR2 FQGNSA. CDR3 protein: CASSLATGNEQYF. DNA of the CDR3: TGTGCCAGCAGCTTGGCTACCGGGAATGAGCAGTACTTC.